The 7 T cell receptor beta chains below come from one sample, sequenced in a study of blood T cell repertoires in COVID-19 (dated by TCRdb to about 2020). Libraries were constructed by the immunoSEQ multiplex PCR assay. The table was pulled from immuneACCESS by TCRdb, which kept in-frame rearrangements only. Such tables lose some clones; where checked, under half of the loss comes from unresolved V genes, and the rest has no known cause. Across this sample there are about 76,000 clones, with around 85% seen only once. Roughly 9.6% of the sample goes to the ten largest clones. Source material: peripheral blood. The receptor set was obtained from a middle-aged man with COVID-19, enrolled during active disease.

The chain carries TRBV27 and TRBJ2-1, with a tentative D call TRBD2 (6 bases). V dropped 5 bases and J dropped 2 bases, with 10 bases sitting between them. This CDR3 spans 14 amino acids. Germline CDR1 MNHEY, CDR2 SMNVEV (reference sequence). The DNA for the CDR3 is TGTGCCAGCAGTCTTCGGACTACCTACAATGAGCAGTTCTTC. Translation gives CASSLRTTYNEQFF.

This sequence joins TRBV6-6 and TRBJ2-1, with a tentative D call TRBD2 (6 bases). This CDR3 spans 14 amino acids. In germline, CDR1 is MNHNY, CDR2 SVGAGI (reference sequence). Trimming removed 7 bases from V and 3 bases from J, with 13 bases in between. This CDR3 is CASTRDSNYNEQFF. In DNA form, the CDR3 reads TGTGCCAGCACCAGGGACTCCAACTACAATGAGCAGTTCTTC.

The rearrangement uses TRBV24-1 and TRBJ2-2, with TRBD1 matching 11 bases. The CDR3 sequence is 14 residues long. V dropped 9 bases and J dropped 1; count of bases not matched to a gene: 0. Germline loops: CDR1 KGHDR, CDR2 SFDVKD. The CDR3 loop is CATGTGGNTGELFF. The DNA for the CDR3 is TGTGCCACCGGGACAGGGGGGAACACCGGGGAGCTGTTTTTT.

V gene TRBV19 combines with J gene TRBJ1-5, with 9 bases lining up with TRBD1. This CDR3 has 16 amino acids. Trimming removed 6 bases from V and 11 bases from J; junction bases left unmatched: 17. Germline loops: CDR1 LNHDA, CDR2 SQIVND (reference sequence). The DNA of the CDR3 is TGTGCCAGTAGCCCGACAGGGGGGAGCTCCGGGGGGGCCCAGCATTTT. This gives the protein CASSPTGGSSGGAQHF.

The chain couples TRBV5-1 to TRBJ2-3, with unresolved D. The length of the CDR3 is 22 residues. V shed 7 bases and J shed 0 bases, with 36 bases lying between them. Germline CDR1 and CDR2: SGHRS and YFSETQ. The CDR3 DNA reads TGCGCCAGCGGCGGCCCTCGTTTTTCTCAGCAGCTAGGTTCACCTAGCACAGATACGCAGTATTTT. Amino acids: CASGGPRFSQQLGSPSTDTQYF.

V is TRBV2 and J is TRBJ2-2; the match to TRBD2 covers 10 bases. The CDR3 has 15 amino acids. Per the germline V gene, CDR1 is SNHLY and CDR2 is FYNNEI. With 4 bases clipped from V and 7 bases from J, the junction kept 6 bases outside the gene matches. For the CDR3, the DNA is TGTGCCAGCAGTGTTCTAGCGGGAGTCGGCGGGGAGCTGTTTTTT. Protein product: CASSVLAGVGGELFF.

This chain connects TRBV5-4 to TRBJ1-2, with D uncertain. Germline V lookup: CDR1 SGHNT, CDR2 YYREEE (reference sequence). Trimming shortened V by 3 bases and J by 5 bases, and 17 bases separated the two germline ends. The CDR3 totals 15 residues. CDR3 sequence (DNA): TGTGCCAGCAGCTCAGGTCAATTAATCGATTATGGCTACACCTTC. Translated: CASSSGQLIDYGYTF. Using reference TRBV5-4 and TRBJ1-2 for the parts outside the CDR3, the full variable domain is ETGVTQSPTHLIKTRGQQVTLRCSSQSGHNTVSWYQQALGQGPQFIFQYYREEENGRGNFPPRFSGLQFPNYSSELNVNALELDDSALYLCASSSGQLIDYGYTFGSGTRLTVV.